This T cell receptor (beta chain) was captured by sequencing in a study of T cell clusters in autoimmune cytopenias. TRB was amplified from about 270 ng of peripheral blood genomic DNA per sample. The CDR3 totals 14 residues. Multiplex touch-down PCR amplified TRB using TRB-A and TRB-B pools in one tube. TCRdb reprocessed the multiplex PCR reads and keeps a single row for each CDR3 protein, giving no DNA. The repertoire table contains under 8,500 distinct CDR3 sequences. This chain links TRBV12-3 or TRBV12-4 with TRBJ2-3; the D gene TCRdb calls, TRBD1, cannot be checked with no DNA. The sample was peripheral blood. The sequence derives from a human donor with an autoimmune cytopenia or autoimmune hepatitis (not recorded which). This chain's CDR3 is CASSFQGARDTQYF.